This TCR beta chain was sequenced during a study of shared clonotypes between healthy human individuals. General study points: Despite large depth, sorted-subset datasets appeared incompletely sequenced.

Original processing methods: ImmunoSEQ junction-only sequences lacked quality scores, so their filtering differed. Sequencing was performed with immunoSEQ multiplex PCR; in TCRdb, only in-frame clones are kept and a portion is missing. The V and J calls and the clone size are those of that table, but D and trimming were determined from the DNA. This table holds roughly 640,000 clones, more than 95% found once. The CDR3 is 14 residues long. Trimming shortened V by 10 bases and J by 8 bases, and 18 bases separated the two germline ends. Germline assignment: CDR1 SEHNR and CDR2 FQNEAQ (reference sequence). A note on this clone: Its specificity is not known.

The rearrangement joins TRBV7-9 to TRBJ1-6; tentatively, D is TRBD1 (6 bases). The sequence was collected from a woman aged 25 to 39 in good health. Sequences were obtained from naive CD4+ T cells sorted from blood. Noted subset: CD45RA+ positively selected. Written as DNA, the CDR3 is TGTGCCACCGGCCGGGACACACCTCATTCACCCCTCCACTTT. Amino acid sequence: CATGRDTPHSPLHF. The variable domain in full, with the rest retrieved from reference TRBV7-9 and TRBJ1-6, is DTGVSQNPRHKITKRGQNVTFRCDPISEHNRLYWYRQTLGQGPEFLTYFQNEAQLEKSRLLSDRFSAERPKGSFSTLEIQRTEQGDSAMYLCATGRDTPHSPLHFGNGTRLTVT.